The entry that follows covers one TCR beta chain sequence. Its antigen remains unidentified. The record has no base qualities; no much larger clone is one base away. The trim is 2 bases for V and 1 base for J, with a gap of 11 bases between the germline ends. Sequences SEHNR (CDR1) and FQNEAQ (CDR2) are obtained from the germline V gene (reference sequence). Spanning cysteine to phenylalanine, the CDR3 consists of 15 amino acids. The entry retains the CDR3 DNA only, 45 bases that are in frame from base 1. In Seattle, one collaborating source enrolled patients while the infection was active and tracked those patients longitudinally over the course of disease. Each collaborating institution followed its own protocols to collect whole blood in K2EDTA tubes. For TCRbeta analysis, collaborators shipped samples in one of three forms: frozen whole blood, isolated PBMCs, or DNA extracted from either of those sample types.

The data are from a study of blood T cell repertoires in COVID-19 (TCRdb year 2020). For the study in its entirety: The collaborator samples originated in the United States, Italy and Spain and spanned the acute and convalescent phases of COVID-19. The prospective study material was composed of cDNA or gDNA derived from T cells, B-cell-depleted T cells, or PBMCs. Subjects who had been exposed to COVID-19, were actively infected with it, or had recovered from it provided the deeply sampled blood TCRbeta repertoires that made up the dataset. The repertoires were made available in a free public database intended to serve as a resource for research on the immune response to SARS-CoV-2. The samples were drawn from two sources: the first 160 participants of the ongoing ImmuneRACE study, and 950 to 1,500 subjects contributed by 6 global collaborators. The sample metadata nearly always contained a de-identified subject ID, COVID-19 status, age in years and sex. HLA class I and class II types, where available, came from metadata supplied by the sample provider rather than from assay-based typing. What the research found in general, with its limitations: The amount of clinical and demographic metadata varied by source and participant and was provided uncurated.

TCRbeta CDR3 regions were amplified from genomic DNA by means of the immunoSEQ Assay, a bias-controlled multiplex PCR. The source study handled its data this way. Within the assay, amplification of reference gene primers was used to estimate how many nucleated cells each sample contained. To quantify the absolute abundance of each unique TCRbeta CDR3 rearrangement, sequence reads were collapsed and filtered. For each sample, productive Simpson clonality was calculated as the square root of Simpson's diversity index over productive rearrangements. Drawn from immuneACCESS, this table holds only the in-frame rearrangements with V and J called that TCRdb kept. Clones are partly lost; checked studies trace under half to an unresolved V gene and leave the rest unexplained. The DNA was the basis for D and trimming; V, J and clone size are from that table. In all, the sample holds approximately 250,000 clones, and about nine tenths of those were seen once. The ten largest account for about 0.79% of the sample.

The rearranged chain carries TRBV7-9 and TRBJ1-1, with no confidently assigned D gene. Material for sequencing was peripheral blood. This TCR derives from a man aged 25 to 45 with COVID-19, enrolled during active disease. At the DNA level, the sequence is TGTGCCAGCAGCTTACCGAGGATCGGGAACACTGAAGCTTTCTTT. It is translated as CASSLPRIGNTEAFF.